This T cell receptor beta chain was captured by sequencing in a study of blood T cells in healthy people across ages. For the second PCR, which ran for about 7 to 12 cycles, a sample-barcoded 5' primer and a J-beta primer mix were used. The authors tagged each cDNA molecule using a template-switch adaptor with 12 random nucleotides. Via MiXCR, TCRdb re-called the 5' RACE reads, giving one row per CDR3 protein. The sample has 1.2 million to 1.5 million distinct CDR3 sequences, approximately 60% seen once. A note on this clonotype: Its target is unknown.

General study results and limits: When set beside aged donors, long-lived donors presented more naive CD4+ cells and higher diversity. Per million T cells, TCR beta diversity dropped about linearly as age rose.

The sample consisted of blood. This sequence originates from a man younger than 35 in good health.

Written as DNA, the CDR3 is TGCGCCAGCAGCCAAGGACAGGGCAACCTTAATTCACCCCTCCACTTT. This translates into CASSQGQGNLNSPLHF. The chain uses TRBV4-1 and TRBJ1-6, with 7 bases aligning to TRBD1. Trimming cost V 1 base and J 6 bases; bases outside gene matches: 6. The CDR3 length is 16 residues. Germline CDR1 and CDR2: MGHRA and YSYEKL.